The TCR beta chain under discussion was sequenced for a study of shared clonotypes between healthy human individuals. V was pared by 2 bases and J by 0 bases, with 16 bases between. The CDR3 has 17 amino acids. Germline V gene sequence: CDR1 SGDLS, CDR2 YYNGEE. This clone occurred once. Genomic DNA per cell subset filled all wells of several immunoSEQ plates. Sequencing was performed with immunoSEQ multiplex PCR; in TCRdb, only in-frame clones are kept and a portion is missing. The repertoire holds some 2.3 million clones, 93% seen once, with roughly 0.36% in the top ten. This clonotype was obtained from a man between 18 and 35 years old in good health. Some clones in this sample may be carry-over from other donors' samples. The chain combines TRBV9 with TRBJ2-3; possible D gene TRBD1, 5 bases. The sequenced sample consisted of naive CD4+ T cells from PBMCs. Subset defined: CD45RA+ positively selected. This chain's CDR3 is CASSVGPTDISTDTQYF. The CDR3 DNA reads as TGTGCCAGCAGCGTCGGACCGACAGATATTAGCACAGATACGCAGTATTTT.